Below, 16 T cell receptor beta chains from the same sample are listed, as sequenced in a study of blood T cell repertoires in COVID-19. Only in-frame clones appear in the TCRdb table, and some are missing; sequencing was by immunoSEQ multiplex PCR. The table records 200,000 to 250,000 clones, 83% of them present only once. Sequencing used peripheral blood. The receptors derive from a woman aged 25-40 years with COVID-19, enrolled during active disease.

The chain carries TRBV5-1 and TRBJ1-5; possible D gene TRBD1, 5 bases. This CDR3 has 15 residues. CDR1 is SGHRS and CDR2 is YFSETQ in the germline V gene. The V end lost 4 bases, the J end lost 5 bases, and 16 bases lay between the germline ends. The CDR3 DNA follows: TGCGCCAGCAGCCTCCTCCCGGGGGACGATCAGCCCCAGCATTTT. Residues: CASSLLPGDDQPQHF.

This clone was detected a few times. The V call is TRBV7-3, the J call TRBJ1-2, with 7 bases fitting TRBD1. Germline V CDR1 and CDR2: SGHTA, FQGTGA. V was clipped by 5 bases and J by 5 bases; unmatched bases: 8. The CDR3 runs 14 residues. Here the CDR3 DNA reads TGTGCCAGCAGCAAGACACAGGGGAATTATGGCTACACCTTC. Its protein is CASSKTQGNYGYTF.

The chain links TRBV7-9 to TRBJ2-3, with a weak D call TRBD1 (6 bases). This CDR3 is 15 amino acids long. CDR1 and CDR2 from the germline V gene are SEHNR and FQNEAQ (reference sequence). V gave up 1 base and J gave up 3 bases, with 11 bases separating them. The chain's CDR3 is CASSLGDRTTDTQYF. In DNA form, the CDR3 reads TGTGCCAGCAGCTTAGGCGACAGGACGACAGATACGCAGTATTTT.

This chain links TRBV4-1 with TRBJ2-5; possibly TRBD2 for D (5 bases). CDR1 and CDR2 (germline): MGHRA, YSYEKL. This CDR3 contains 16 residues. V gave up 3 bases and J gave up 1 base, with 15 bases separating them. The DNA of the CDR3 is TGCGCCAGCAGCCAGCCAACCCCGGGGTCCCAAGAGACCCAGTACTTC. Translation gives CASSQPTPGSQETQYF.

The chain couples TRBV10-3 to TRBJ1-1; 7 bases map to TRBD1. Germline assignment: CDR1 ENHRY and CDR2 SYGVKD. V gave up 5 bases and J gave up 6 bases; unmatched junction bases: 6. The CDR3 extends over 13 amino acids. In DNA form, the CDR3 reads TGTGCCATCAGTTCAGGGGGTTTCCCTGAAGCTTTCTTT. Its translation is CAISSGGFPEAFF.

The CDR3: CASTTGAREKLFF. Written as DNA, the CDR3 is TGTGCCAGCACGACAGGGGCCAGGGAAAAACTGTTTTTT. This chain uses TRBV6-5 with TRBJ1-4; 8 bases agree with TRBD1. V lost 7 bases and J lost 8; bases outside the gene matches: 6. In germline, CDR1 is MNHEY, CDR2 SVGAGI. The CDR3 extends over 13 amino acids.

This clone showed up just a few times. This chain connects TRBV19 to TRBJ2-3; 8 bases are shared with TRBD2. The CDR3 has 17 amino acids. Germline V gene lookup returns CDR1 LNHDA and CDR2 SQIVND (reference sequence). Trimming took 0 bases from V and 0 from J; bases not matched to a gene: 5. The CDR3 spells CASSIDSGGASTDTQYF. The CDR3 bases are TGTGCCAGTAGTATAGATTCCGGGGGGGCGAGCACAGATACGCAGTATTTT.

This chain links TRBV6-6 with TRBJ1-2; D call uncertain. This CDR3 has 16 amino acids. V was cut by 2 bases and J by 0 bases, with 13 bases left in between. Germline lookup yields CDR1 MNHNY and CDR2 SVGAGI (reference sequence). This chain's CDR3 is CASSYQIQPTNYGYTF. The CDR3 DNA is TGTGCCAGCAGTTACCAAATACAGCCAACTAACTATGGCTACACCTTC.

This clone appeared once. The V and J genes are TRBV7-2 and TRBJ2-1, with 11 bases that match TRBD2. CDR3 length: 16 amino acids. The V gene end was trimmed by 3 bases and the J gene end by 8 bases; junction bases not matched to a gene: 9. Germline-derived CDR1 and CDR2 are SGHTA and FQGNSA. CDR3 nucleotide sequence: TGTGCCAGCAGCTTCTACACTAGCGGGAGATCGGATGAGCAGTTCTTC. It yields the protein CASSFYTSGRSDEQFF.

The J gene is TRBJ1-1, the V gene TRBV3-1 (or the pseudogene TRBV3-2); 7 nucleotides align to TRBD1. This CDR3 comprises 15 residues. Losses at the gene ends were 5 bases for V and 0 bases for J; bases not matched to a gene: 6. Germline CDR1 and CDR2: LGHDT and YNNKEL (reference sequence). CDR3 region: CASSENQGVNTEAFF. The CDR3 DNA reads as TGTGCCAGCAGCGAAAACCAGGGGGTGAACACTGAAGCTTTCTTT.

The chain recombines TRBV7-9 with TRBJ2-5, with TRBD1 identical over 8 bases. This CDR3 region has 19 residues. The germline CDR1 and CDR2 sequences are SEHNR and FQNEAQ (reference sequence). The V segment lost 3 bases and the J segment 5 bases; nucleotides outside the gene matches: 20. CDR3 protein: CASSLRGQVSRGRLETQYF. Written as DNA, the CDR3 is TGTGCCAGCAGCTTGCGAGGCCAGGTTTCCAGGGGGCGTCTGGAGACCCAGTACTTC.

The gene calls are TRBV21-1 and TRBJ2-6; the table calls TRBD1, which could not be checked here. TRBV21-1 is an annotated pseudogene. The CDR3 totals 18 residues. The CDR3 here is CASPARTVIDSGANVLTF. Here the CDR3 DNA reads TGTGCCAGTCCCGCCAGGACAGTTATTGACAGTGGGGCCAACGTCCTGACTTTC.

The CDR3 region is CASSLGQNTGELFF. The CDR3 DNA is TGTGCCAGCAGCTTGGGACAAAACACCGGGGAGCTGTTTTTT. The chain uses TRBV5-4 and TRBJ2-2; D is unclear. Trimming took off 0 bases at V and 2 bases at J, with 5 bases between the two ends. CDR1 SGHNT and CDR2 YYREEE come from the germline V gene (reference sequence). CDR3 length: 14 amino acids.

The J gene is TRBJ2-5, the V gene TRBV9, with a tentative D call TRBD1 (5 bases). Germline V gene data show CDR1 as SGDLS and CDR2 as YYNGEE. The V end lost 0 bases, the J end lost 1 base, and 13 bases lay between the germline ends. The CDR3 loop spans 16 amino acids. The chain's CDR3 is CASSVARWTSQETQYF. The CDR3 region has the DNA TGTGCCAGCAGCGTAGCTCGGTGGACATCCCAAGAGACCCAGTACTTC. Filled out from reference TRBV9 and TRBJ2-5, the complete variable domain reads DSGVTQTPKHLITATGQRVTLRCSPRSGDLSVYWYQQSLDQGLQFLIQYYNGEERAKGNILERFSAQQFPDLHSELNLSSLELGDSALYFCASSVARWTSQETQYFGPGTRLLVL.

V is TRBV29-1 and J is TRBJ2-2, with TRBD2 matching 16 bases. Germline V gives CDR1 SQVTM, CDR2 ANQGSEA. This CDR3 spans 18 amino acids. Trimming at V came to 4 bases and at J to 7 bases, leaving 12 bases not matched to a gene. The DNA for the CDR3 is TGCAGCGTTGGATGGCAGGGACTAGCGGGAGGGCCAGGCGGGGAGCTGTTTTTT. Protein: CSVGWQGLAGGPGGELFF.

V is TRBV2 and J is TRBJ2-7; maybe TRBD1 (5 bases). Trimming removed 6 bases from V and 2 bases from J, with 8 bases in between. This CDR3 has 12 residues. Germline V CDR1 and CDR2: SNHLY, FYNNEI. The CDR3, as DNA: TGTGCCAGCAGCTCCAGGGCCTACGAGCAGTACTTC. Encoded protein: CASSSRAYEQYF.